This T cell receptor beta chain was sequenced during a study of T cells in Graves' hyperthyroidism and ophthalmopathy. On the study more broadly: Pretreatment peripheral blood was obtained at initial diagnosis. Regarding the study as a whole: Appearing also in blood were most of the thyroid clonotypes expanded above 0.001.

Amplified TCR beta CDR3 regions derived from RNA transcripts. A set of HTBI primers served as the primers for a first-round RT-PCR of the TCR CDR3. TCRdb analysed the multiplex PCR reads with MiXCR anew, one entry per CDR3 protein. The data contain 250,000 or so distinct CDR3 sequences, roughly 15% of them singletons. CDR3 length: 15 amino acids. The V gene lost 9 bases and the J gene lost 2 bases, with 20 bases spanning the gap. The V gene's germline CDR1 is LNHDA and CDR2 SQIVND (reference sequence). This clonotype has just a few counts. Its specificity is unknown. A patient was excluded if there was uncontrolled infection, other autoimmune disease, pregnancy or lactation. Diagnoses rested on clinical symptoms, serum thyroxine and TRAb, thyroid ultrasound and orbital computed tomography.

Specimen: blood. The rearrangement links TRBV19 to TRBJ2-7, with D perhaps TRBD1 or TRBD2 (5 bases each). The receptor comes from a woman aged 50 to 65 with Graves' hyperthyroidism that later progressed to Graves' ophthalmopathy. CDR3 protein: CASSPLGLATYEQYF. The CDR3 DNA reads TGTGCCAGCAGCCCCCTGGGGCTAGCTACCTACGAGCAGTACTTC.